The 30 T cell receptor beta chains in this list originate from one sample, sequenced in a study of shared clonotypes between healthy human individuals. Clones were sequenced by immunoSEQ multiplex PCR, and TCRdb holds only the in-frame ones, with some missing. The sample consists of 560,000 or so clones, approximately 96% of them appearing once. Positive CCR7 selection of CD45RO-negative cells yielded the naive CD8 cells, and terminally differentiated effector memory CD45RA+ cells were excluded. Sequenced: naive CD8+ T cells sorted from blood. The receptors shown here come from a woman in her twenties or thirties in good health.

The chain is built from TRBV19 and TRBJ2-1; 10 bases are shared with TRBD1. The germline V gene encodes CDR1 LNHDA and CDR2 SQIVND (reference sequence). With V trimmed by 3 bases and J by 3 bases, 11 bases remained unmatched. The CDR3 is made up of 18 amino acids. CDR3 protein: CASSIEPGQGYLYNEQFF. In DNA, the CDR3 is TGTGCCAGTAGTATCGAACCGGGACAGGGGTATCTCTACAATGAGCAGTTCTTC.

The CDR3 nucleotides are TGTGCCAGCAGTCCACCGGGATTGAGCTCTGGAAACACCATATATTTT. Its translation: CASSPPGLSSGNTIYF. The chain links TRBV28 to TRBJ1-3; D remains ambiguous. This CDR3 spans 16 amino acids. The germline V gene encodes CDR1 MDHEN and CDR2 SYDVKM. V lost 5 bases, J lost 0 bases, and 14 bases lay in between. The variable domain in full, with the rest retrieved from reference TRBV28 and TRBJ1-3, is DVKVTQSSRYLVKRTGEKVFLECVQDMDHENMFWYRQDPGLGLRLIYFSYDVKMKEKGDIPEGYSVSREKKERFSLILESASTNQTSMYLCASSPPGLSSGNTIYFGEGSWLTVV.

The chain links TRBV28 to TRBJ2-7, with unresolved D. The germline gives CDR1 MDHEN, CDR2 SYDVKM. V gave up 7 bases and J gave up 2 bases, with 9 bases separating them. There are 12 residues in the CDR3. CDR3 in DNA: TGTGCCAGCACCCATGGTGCCTACGAGCAGTACTTC. Encoded protein: CASTHGAYEQYF.

The sample holds one count of this clone. The rearrangement joins TRBV27 to TRBJ1-1; D possibly corresponds to TRBD1 (5 bases). Trimming stripped 8 bases from V and 3 bases from J, with 16 bases between. Germline CDR1 MNHEY, CDR2 SMNVEV (reference sequence). This CDR3 is built from 14 residues. DNA for the CDR3: TGTGCCAGCGGGATTGCGGGGCGTTACACTGAAGCTTTCTTT. Its protein is CASGIAGRYTEAFF.

V and J are TRBV27 and TRBJ1-1; possible D gene TRBD1, 5 bases. With 6 bases removed from V and 1 base from J, the gap between germline ends came to 15 bases. The germline gives CDR1 MNHEY, CDR2 SMNVEV (reference sequence). CDR3 length: 15 amino acids. The CDR3 DNA reads as TGTGCCAGCAGACCTTTGACAGTAACGAACACTGAAGCTTTCTTT. Encoded protein: CASRPLTVTNTEAFF.

A single count supports this clone. The V call is TRBV9, the J call TRBJ2-1; D ambiguous. The germline CDR1 and CDR2 sequences are SGDLS and YYNGEE. V lost 0 bases and J 4 bases, leaving 14 bases between the germline ends. This CDR3 comprises 16 residues. The CDR3 DNA is TGTGCCAGCAGCGTAGTAGGCCCAACCCATTACAATGAGCAGTTCTTC. Amino acid sequence: CASSVVGPTHYNEQFF. The complete variable domain, with remaining parts taken from reference TRBV9 and TRBJ2-1, reads DSGVTQTPKHLITATGQRVTLRCSPRSGDLSVYWYQQSLDQGLQFLIQYYNGEERAKGNILERFSAQQFPDLHSELNLSSLELGDSALYFCASSVVGPTHYNEQFFGPGTRLTVL.

The chain has TRBV5-4 and TRBJ2-7; 15 nucleotides line up with TRBD2. With 4 bases clipped from V and 9 bases from J, the junction kept 11 bases outside the gene matches. Germline CDR1 and CDR2: SGHNT and YYREEE (reference sequence). CDR3 size: 16 residues. The CDR3 bases are TGTGCCAGCAGCCCAGGACTAGCGGGAGGGCCGATCGGGCAGTACTTC. Residues: CASSPGLAGGPIGQYF.

The chain employs TRBV11-1 and TRBJ2-1; D could derive from TRBD1 or TRBD2 (5 bases each). Germline CDR1 reads SGHAT; CDR2 reads FQDESV (reference sequence). Trimming removed 1 base from V and 7 bases from J, with 11 bases in between. The CDR3 extends over 14 amino acids. CDR3 coding DNA: TGTGCCAGCAGCTTAGGTGTGGGGGTGAATGAGCAGTTCTTC. It codes for CASSLGVGVNEQFF.

The rearrangement links TRBV28 to TRBJ2-5, with D perhaps matching TRBD1 (6 bases). Trimming shortened V by 3 bases and J by 5 bases, and 10 bases separated the two germline ends. In germline, CDR1 is MDHEN, CDR2 SYDVKM. The CDR3 sequence is 13 residues long. The CDR3 is CASSFTGWETQYF. Written as DNA, the CDR3 is TGTGCCAGCAGTTTCACAGGGTGGGAGACCCAGTACTTC.

V and J are TRBV27 and TRBJ2-7, with D hard to call. Trimming shortened V by 2 bases and J by 3 bases, and 8 bases separated the two germline ends. Germline assignment: CDR1 MNHEY and CDR2 SMNVEV (reference sequence). The CDR3 consists of 13 residues. The CDR3 nucleotides read TGTGCCAGCAGTTTAGCTGACAACTACGAGCAGTACTTC. This translates into CASSLADNYEQYF.

In regard to this clone: The same CDR3 also results from other DNA sequences found in this sample. This chain uses TRBV5-4 with TRBJ2-7, with 7 bases lining up with TRBD2. Looked up from germline, CDR1 is SGHNT and CDR2 is YYREEE (reference sequence). V shed 4 bases and J 7 bases; nucleotides not matched to a gene: 2. This CDR3 spans 11 amino acids. In nucleotides, the CDR3 is TGTGCCAGCAGCCTGGGGGGGGAGCAGTACTTC. This translates into CASSLGGEQYF.

As to this clone: Other DNA sequences in this sample translate to the same CDR3. This sequence joins TRBV7-9 and TRBJ2-7; D is perhaps TRBD1 (6 bases). CDR1 SEHNR and CDR2 FQNEAQ come from the germline V gene (reference sequence). The CDR3 totals 15 residues. The ends were cut back, 1 base at V and 2 bases at J, with 12 bases in the middle. CDR3 residues: CASSLGPQGTYEQYF. The CDR3 nucleotides read TGTGCCAGCAGCTTAGGCCCACAGGGCACCTACGAGCAGTACTTC.

The genes are TRBV27 and TRBJ2-3; tentatively, D is TRBD1 or TRBD2 (5 bases each). Germline lookup yields CDR1 MNHEY and CDR2 SMNVEV (reference sequence). This CDR3 comprises 17 residues. Trimming left V 0 bases short and J 0 bases short, with 13 bases between. The CDR3 region is CASSLSGPVGSTDTQYF. The CDR3, as DNA: TGTGCCAGCAGTTTATCGGGACCGGTTGGGAGCACAGATACGCAGTATTTT.

The chain links TRBV4-1 to TRBJ2-1, with 8 nucleotides matching TRBD2. CDR3 length: 15 amino acids. With V trimmed by 3 bases and J by 2 bases, 3 bases remained unmatched. Germline CDR1 is MGHRA and CDR2 is YSYEKL. This chain's CDR3 is CASSQSGSAYNEQFF. The CDR3 DNA is TGCGCCAGCAGCCAGAGCGGGAGCGCCTACAATGAGCAGTTCTTC.

V is TRBV29-1 and J is TRBJ2-7; 9 nucleotides line up with TRBD1. This CDR3 contains 13 residues. V lost 5 bases and J lost 1; bases outside the gene matches: 3. Germline V gene lookup returns CDR1 SQVTM and CDR2 ANQGSEA. CDR3 sequence: CSVRTGESYEQYF. The CDR3 DNA reads TGCAGCGTTAGGACAGGGGAGTCCTACGAGCAGTACTTC.

This chain's CDR3 is CASSYPPGQGAYEQYF. The CDR3 coding sequence is TGTGCCAGCAGTTACCCTCCGGGACAGGGGGCGTACGAGCAGTACTTC. This chain uses TRBV6-6 with TRBJ2-7; 12 bases fit TRBD1. CDR1 MNHNY and CDR2 SVGAGI come from the germline V gene (reference sequence). Trimming at V came to 2 bases and at J to 4 bases, leaving 6 bases not matched to a gene. This CDR3 has 16 amino acids.

This chain uses TRBV28 with TRBJ1-5, with 10 bases aligning to TRBD1. V lost 4 bases, J lost 2 bases, and 14 bases stayed unmatched. There are 19 residues in the CDR3. The germline V gene encodes CDR1 MDHEN and CDR2 SYDVKM. CDR3 DNA: TGTGCCAGCAGTTCCGTCGTGAGACAGGGGGCTTCTGGCAATCAGCCCCAGCATTTT. Translated: CASSSVVRQGASGNQPQHF.

About this clone: This sample also contains other DNA sequences that code for the same CDR3. J is TRBJ1-2 and V is TRBV20-1; D is ambiguous. Germline CDR1 reads DFQATT; CDR2 reads SNEGSKA (reference sequence). V was pared by 3 bases and J by 2 bases, with 4 bases between. The CDR3 extends over 11 amino acids. The CDR3 nucleotides read TGCAGTGCTAGTTACAACTATGGCTACACCTTC. Translated: CSASYNYGYTF.

The genes are TRBV30 and TRBJ2-7, with a possible D match to TRBD1 (5 bases). V was trimmed by 1 base and J by 5 bases, leaving 12 bases between them. CDR1 and CDR2 (germline): GTSNPN, SVGIG (reference sequence). This CDR3 is 13 amino acids long. This CDR3 reads CAWSDGASDEQYF. The CDR3 region has the DNA TGTGCCTGGAGTGATGGGGCATCGGACGAGCAGTACTTC.

V and J are TRBV5-6 and TRBJ1-1; D is uncertain. CDR1 and CDR2 from the germline V gene are SGHDT and YYEEEE. Trimming left V 4 bases short and J 3 bases short, with 16 bases between. The CDR3 length is 15 residues. CDR3 nucleotides: TGTGCCAGCAGCGCGGGCGGGGTCGGAGACACTGAAGCTTTCTTT. Protein product: CASSAGGVGDTEAFF.

V gene TRBV27 combines with J gene TRBJ2-7; TRBD2 might be the D (6 bases). The ends were cut back, 3 bases at V and 5 bases at J, with 11 bases in the middle. CDR1 and CDR2 from the germline V gene are MNHEY and SMNVEV (reference sequence). This CDR3 comprises 13 residues. This CDR3 reads CASSLGRNHEQYF. The CDR3 DNA reads TGTGCCAGCAGTTTGGGGAGGAACCACGAGCAGTACTTC.

The chain couples TRBV28 to TRBJ1-5; D is unresolved. Germline CDR1 and CDR2: MDHEN and SYDVKM. This CDR3 is built from 13 residues. Trimming took off 1 base at V and 6 bases at J, with 7 bases between the two ends. CDR3 loop: CASSLYGGQPQHF. As DNA, the CDR3 is TGTGCCAGCAGTTTATATGGCGGTCAGCCCCAGCATTTT.

In this sample, this clone turned up once. The rearrangement joins TRBV4-2 to TRBJ2-7; 13 bases line up with TRBD2. The CDR3 loop spans 15 amino acids. V was pared by 3 bases and J by 6 bases, with 5 bases of the junction left unmatched. Germline CDR1 is LGHNA and CDR2 is YNFKEQ. The CDR3 DNA is TGTGCCAGCAGCCAGGGACTAGCGGGATTAGGCGAGCAGTACTTC. This encodes CASSQGLAGLGEQYF.

The chain joins TRBV4-1 to TRBJ2-7; D is perhaps TRBD1 (6 bases). V lost 6 bases and J lost 0, with 15 bases in between. Germline CDR1 is MGHRA and CDR2 is YSYEKL. This CDR3 is 15 amino acids long. The DNA of the CDR3 is TGCGCCAGCAGACCAACAGGGTCGAGCTCCTACGAGCAGTACTTC. It specifies CASRPTGSSSYEQYF.

This rearrangement joins TRBV28 to TRBJ2-5; the match to TRBD1 covers 12 bases. The CDR3 totals 23 residues. CDR1 and CDR2 from the germline V gene are MDHEN and SYDVKM. The trim removed 2 bases at V and 6 bases at J, leaving 28 bases unmatched. As DNA, the CDR3 is TGTGCCAGCAGTTTAAGGTTCGGGACAGGGGGCGCTCCTAGTGGGTGGTCAGGGCAGACCCAGTACTTC. Protein: CASSLRFGTGGAPSGWSGQTQYF.

This chain uses TRBV11-2 with TRBJ2-7, with no clear D. Germline CDR1 SGHAT, CDR2 FQNNGV. V was shortened by 6 bases and J by 6 bases, with 9 bases between the two germline ends. CDR3 length equals 11 residues. DNA of the CDR3: TGTGCCAGCAGTAATGGTGGCGAGCAGTACTTC. Its protein is CASSNGGEQYF. Complete variable domain (other parts from reference TRBV11-2 and TRBJ2-7): EAGVAQSPRYKIIEKRQSVAFWCNPISGHATLYWYQQILGQGPKLLIQFQNNGVVDDSQLPKDRFSAERLKGVDSTLKIQPAKLEDSAVYLCASSNGGEQYFGPGTRLTVT.

For this clone: This sample also contains other DNA sequences that code for the same CDR3. Written as DNA, the CDR3 is TGTGCCAGCAGCGTAGTCACTTCGGGGGAGCTGTTTTTT. Translating it yields CASSVVTSGELFF. This chain links TRBV9 with TRBJ2-2; D not certain. The CDR3 consists of 13 residues. The V end was cut by 0 bases, the J end by 8 bases, with 8 bases between. CDR1 and CDR2 (germline): SGDLS, YYNGEE.

This rearrangement joins TRBV6-5 to TRBJ2-1; D perhaps matches TRBD2 (6 bases). V shed 2 bases and J shed 6 bases, with 11 bases lying between them. Germline-derived CDR1 and CDR2 are MNHEY and SVGAGI. There are 14 residues in the CDR3. The CDR3, as DNA: TGTGCCAGCAGTTACATGGCGGGGCCCAATGAGCAGTTCTTC. It codes for CASSYMAGPNEQFF.

The chain links TRBV4-1 to TRBJ2-1; TRBD2 matches at 13 bases. The CDR3 runs 16 residues. J lost 9 bases, V lost 4 bases, and 9 bases had no gene match. Germline CDR1 reads MGHRA; CDR2 reads YSYEKL. The CDR3 nucleotides are TGCGCCAGCAGCCCCCTGACTAGCGGGAGGTCTGGTGAGCAGTTCTTC. Residues: CASSPLTSGRSGEQFF.

The chain recombines TRBV25-1 with TRBJ2-3; 14 bases agree with TRBD2. J was trimmed by 2 bases and V by 1 base; bases with no gene match: 5. The length of the CDR3 is 18 residues. The V gene's germline CDR1 is MGHDK and CDR2 SYGVNS. Here the CDR3 DNA reads TGTGCCAGCAGTGAATCCGGGACTAGCGGGGGAATCACAGATACGCAGTATTTT. Translated, it gives CASSESGTSGGITDTQYF.